This TCR beta chain was sequenced during a study of cytomegalovirus exposure and HLA in healthy donors. Germline CDR1 reads LNHNV; CDR2 reads YYDKDF (reference sequence). The CDR3 is 15 residues long. Trimming shortened V by 1 base and J by 9 bases, and 16 bases separated the two germline ends. The protocol was immunoSEQ multiplex PCR, while the TCRdb copy is restricted to in-frame clones and leaves out a portion. This sample carries tens of thousands of clones, 80% to 85% of them seen once, and the ten largest clones take around 10%. Of note for this clone: Antigen: not known.

Study results and limitations: In vitro assays verified that a few CMV-associated chains recognized CMV antigens specifically. Most TCR sequences proved rare, with some public TCRs found in many donors. The tendency of first-cohort TCR clusters to co-occur in the roughly 130 validation repertoires was the finding of a later analysis. The study labeled 170 or so TCR beta chains cytomegalovirus-associated.

The V gene is TRBV15, the J gene TRBJ2-1; maybe TRBD1 (6 bases). The receptor was isolated from a woman between 18 and 30 years old in good health and CMV-seropositive. The sample was PBMCs. Here the CDR3 DNA reads TGTGCCACCAGCAGAGGGGGGACAAACTGGCCTGAGCAGTTCTTC. Amino acid sequence: CATSRGGTNWPEQFF.